Listed below are T cell receptor beta chains from one sample, sequenced in a study of blood T cell repertoires in COVID-19. The assay was immunoSEQ multiplex PCR, and TCRdb's table has in-frame clones only and misses some. The profile shows roughly 200,000 clones, roughly 82% of them singletons. Specimen: PBMCs or T cells enriched from blood (not recorded which). These receptors were collected from a woman aged 60-70 years with acute COVID-19. Both conserved end residues are part of each CDR3. A D gene is named only where the DNA matches it firmly. Clone size is given for some rows only: seen once, a few or many times, or a class if the clone is expanded.

v_gene	d_gene	abundance	j_gene	CDR3aa	CDR3nt
TRBV29-1	TRBD1	-	TRBJ1-1	CSAGRTGVRTEAFF	TGCAGCGCTGGCAGGACAGGGGTTCGAACTGAAGCTTTCTTT
TRBV6-4	TRBD1	few	TRBJ1-1	CASIGIRGITEAFF	TGTGCCAGCATCGGAATCAGGGGGATAACTGAAGCTTTCTTT
TRBV9	-	-	TRBJ1-2	CASTRVEIYGYTF	TGTGCCAGCACCCGCGTTGAGATCTATGGCTACACCTTC
TRBV20-1	-	-	TRBJ2-5	CSVREKTQYF	TGCAGTGTTCGGGAGAAGACCCAGTACTTC
TRBV3-1/TRBV3-2	-	-	TRBJ2-5	CASSPAIARETQYF	TGTGCCAGCAGCCCCGCCATCGCCCGGGAGACCCAGTACTTC
TRBV21-1	-	-	TRBJ2-1	CASSKSATKTVGREGNEQFF	TGTGCCAGCAGCAAATCCGCCACAAAAACCGTGGGGCGGGAGGGCAATGAGCAGTTCTTC
TRBV6-5	TRBD1	few	TRBJ1-2	CASTGTGRALYGYTF	TGTGCCAGCACTGGGACAGGGAGGGCTTTATATGGCTACACCTTC
TRBV30	TRBD2	-	TRBJ2-7	CAWGGFSGRVSSYEQYF	TGTGCCTGGGGGGGATTTAGCGGGAGAGTTAGCTCCTACGAGCAGTACTTC
TRBV30	TRBD1	-	TRBJ1-5	CAWSEGTGAGQPQHF	TGTGCCTGGAGTGAGGGGACAGGGGCAGGTCAGCCCCAGCATTTT
TRBV11-2	-	-	TRBJ1-4	CASSLEGGAFEKLFF	TGTGCCAGCAGCTTAGAGGGGGGGGCGTTTGAAAAACTGTTTTTT
TRBV6-2/TRBV6-3	-	-	TRBJ2-1	CASSYGGGISGEQFF	TGTGCCAGCAGTTACGGCGGCGGGATCAGCGGTGAGCAGTTCTTC
TRBV30	-	-	TRBJ1-6	CAWSVLEVGNSPLHF	TGTGCCTGGAGTGTCCTGGAGGTGGGGAATTCACCCCTCCACTTT
TRBV29-1	-	-	TRBJ1-2	CSVDLYGYTF	TGCAGCGTTGACCTCTATGGCTACACCTTC
TRBV3-1/TRBV3-2	-	-	TRBJ2-1	CATWRANEQFF	TGTGCCACGTGGAGGGCCAATGAGCAGTTCTTC
TRBV15	-	-	TRBJ2-7	CATSRDLAGSYEQYF	TGTGCCACCAGCAGAGATCTTGCAGGGTCCTACGAGCAGTACTTC
TRBV6-5	-	-	TRBJ1-1	CASGGVLNTEAFF	TGTGCCAGCGGCGGGGTCTTGAACACTGAAGCTTTCTTT
TRBV5-4	TRBD1	-	TRBJ2-1	CASSSGQSSYNEQFF	TGTGCCAGCAGCTCGGGACAGAGCTCCTACAATGAGCAGTTCTTC
TRBV10-2	-	-	TRBJ1-5	CASSDAGPHQPQHF	TGCGCCAGCAGTGATGCGGGGCCACATCAGCCCCAGCATTTT
TRBV21-1	-	-	TRBJ2-2	CASRGGELGTGELFF	TGTGCCAGCAGGGGAGGGGAGTTGGGCACCGGGGAGCTGTTTTTT
TRBV4-1	TRBD1	-	TRBJ1-2	CASSHRFNRGLRVDYTF	TGCGCCAGCAGCCATCGTTTTAACAGGGGGCTAAGGGTTGACTACACCTTC
TRBV5-5	TRBD2	few	TRBJ2-5	CASSKDTSGGRGNNQETQYF	TGTGCCAGCAGCAAGGATACTAGCGGGGGACGGGGTAATAACCAAGAGACCCAGTACTTC
TRBV6-5	-	-	TRBJ1-3	CASSRGPAGNTIYF	TGTGCCAGCAGTCGGGGTCCGGCTGGAAACACCATATATTTT
TRBV6-5	-	-	TRBJ2-1	CASSYSGRQFF	TGTGCCAGCAGTTACTCGGGGAGGCAGTTCTTC
TRBV5-6	TRBD1	once	TRBJ1-2	CASSLGGTGLYGYTF	TGTGCCAGCAGCTTGGGCGGGACAGGGCTCTATGGCTACACCTTC
TRBV5-4	-	-	TRBJ2-3	CASSRTGTDTQYF	TGTGCCAGCAGCAGAACGGGGACAGATACGCAGTATTTT
TRBV27	-	-	TRBJ2-5	CASSSLGQSQETQYF	TGTGCCAGCAGTTCTCTTGGACAGTCTCAAGAGACCCAGTACTTC
TRBV30	-	-	TRBJ2-2	CAWKMSGSDTGELFF	TGTGCCTGGAAGATGTCAGGAAGTGACACCGGGGAGCTGTTTTTT